This TCR beta chain is drawn from a study of vaccination and CD4 T cells after COVID-19. Whole-study context: In culture, cells were exposed to overlapping spike peptides from SARS-CoV-2, HCoV-NL63, HCoV-OC43 and HCoV-229E.

Germline CDR1 is SNHLY and CDR2 is FYNNEI. Trimming removed 5 bases from V and 4 bases from J; junction bases left unmatched: 6. The CDR3 covers 14 residues. Note on this clonotype: Its antigen is unknown.

Treatment of the sample: roughly 10-day PBMC culture with coronavirus spike peptide pools or control peptides (ViraFEST assay). Cultured CD4+ T cells had their DNA profiled by the Oncomine TCR Beta short-read assay. TCRdb re-analysed the PCR reads in MiXCR, keeping a single row per CDR3 protein. The repertoire holds about 15,000 distinct CDR3 sequences, 45% to 60% seen once, with roughly 13% in the top ten. The sequenced material came from CD4+ T cells from blood, cultured in vitro. This receptor was identified in a human donor who had recovered from COVID-19. V gene TRBV2 combines with J gene TRBJ2-7; 9 nucleotides align to TRBD2. Written as DNA, the CDR3 is TGTGCCAGCAGTTACCAGCGGGGGGCTTACGAGCAGTACTTC. Translating gives CASSYQRGAYEQYF. Full variable domain (rest looked up from reference TRBV2 and TRBJ2-7): EPEVTQTPSHQVTQMGQEVILRCVPISNHLYFYWYRQILGQKVEFLVSFYNNEISEKSEIFDDQFSVERPDGSNFTLKIRSTKLEDSAMYFCASSYQRGAYEQYFGPGTRLTVT.